The 4 T cell receptor beta chains in this list originate from one sample, sequenced in a study of OX40 agonist ivuxolimab in advanced cancers. The library was made by the immunoSEQ multiplex PCR assay. Entries here come from immuneACCESS through TCRdb and include only in-frame sequences with V and J called. Some clones fail to appear in such tables; in the studies checked, an unresolved V gene covers under half of the shortfall, and the cause of the remainder is unknown. The sample yields around 140,000 clones; around 93% were counted once. The ten largest clones take up more than 0.9% of the sample. The source material was CD4+ or CD8+ T cells sorted from blood, sampled in a trial of the OX40 agonist ivuxolimab. The origin of the receptors is an adult with an advanced solid tumor such as melanoma, head and neck, liver or kidney cancer.

This clone was detected once. The chain employs TRBV6-1 and TRBJ2-1; possibly TRBD2 for D (5 bases). Trimming removed 3 bases at V and 12 bases at J, with 12 bases between. The CDR3 totals 12 residues. The V gene's germline CDR1 is MNHNS and CDR2 SASEGT. CDR3 in amino acids: CASSDLPGGQFF. For the CDR3, the DNA is TGTGCCAGCAGTGACCTACCAGGAGGGCAGTTCTTC.

The chain couples TRBV18 to TRBJ1-2; D ambiguous. CDR1 KGHSH and CDR2 LQKENI come from the germline V gene. V dropped 6 bases and J dropped 3 bases, with 17 bases sitting between them. This CDR3 contains 15 residues. As DNA, the CDR3 is TGTGCCAGCTCCCTCGGCCCAGCACCTCACTATGGCTACACCTTC. This encodes CASSLGPAPHYGYTF.

The J gene is TRBJ2-1, the V gene TRBV18; no clear D. Germline lookup yields CDR1 KGHSH and CDR2 LQKENI. The CDR3 extends over 15 amino acids. The V gene lost 3 bases and the J gene lost 0 bases, with 9 bases spanning the gap. CDR3 loop: CASSPGGSSYNEQFF. The CDR3 DNA reads TGTGCCAGCTCACCTGGTGGGTCCTCCTACAATGAGCAGTTCTTC.

This chain links TRBV29-1 with TRBJ2-2; 11 bases line up with TRBD2. Germline V gives CDR1 SQVTM, CDR2 ANQGSEA. The CDR3 spans 15 residues. J lost 6 bases, V lost 6 bases, and 9 bases had no gene match. The CDR3 sequence is CSVAFSGGGPGELFF. Written as DNA, the CDR3 is TGCAGCGTCGCCTTTAGCGGGGGGGGCCCCGGGGAGCTGTTTTTT.